The present entry profiles one T cell receptor (beta chain) with its context. Profiles of TCR beta VDJ and CDR3 were generated from a genomic DNA template. In TCRdb, the reads were re-called with MiXCR into one record per CDR3 protein. The profile shows hundreds of thousands of distinct CDR3 sequences, 65% to 80% of them singletons. These data belong to a study of CD8+CD57+ T cells in acquired aplastic anemia. Trimming shortened V by 5 bases and J by 5 bases, and 13 bases separated the two germline ends. Germline loops: CDR1 DFQATT, CDR2 SNEGSKA (reference sequence). The CDR3 extends over 12 amino acids.

The sequence was obtained from a human donor in good health, serving as a control. Material for sequencing was sorted CD4+, CD8+, or CD8+CD57+ T cells (not recorded which) from PBMCs. The rearrangement joins TRBV20-1 to TRBJ2-7, with D maybe TRBD2 (5 bases). The CDR3 is CSAWWGAHEQYF. The CDR3 coding sequence is TGCAGTGCTTGGTGGGGAGCACACGAGCAGTACTTC.